This T cell receptor (beta chain) was documented in a study of neurological immune-mediated disorders. Each TCR transcript was tagged with a 10-nucleotide random UMI during 5'RACE. TCRdb itself ran the 5' RACE reads through MiXCR, one entry per CDR3 protein. The table shows fewer than 85,000 distinct CDR3 sequences, with roughly 4.5% occurring only once. This clonotype occurred many times. Antigen specificity is unknown. CDR1 is KGHDR, CDR2 SFDVKD, per germline. V lost 3 bases, J lost 4 bases, and 17 bases lay in between. This CDR3 spans 16 amino acids. Study conclusions and caveats: Private repertoires in all groups were suggested by the finding that expanded clones across subjects shared no CDR3 amino acid sequences.

V gene TRBV24-1 combines with J gene TRBJ1-2, with a tentative D call TRBD1 (5 bases). This TCR was sampled from a woman in her sixties or seventies with multiple sclerosis. Sequenced sample: PBMCs. The CDR3 DNA follows: TGTGCCACCAGTGATCGGGGACCTATATCGGGCTATGGCTACACCTTC. Translated, it gives CATSDRGPISGYGYTF.